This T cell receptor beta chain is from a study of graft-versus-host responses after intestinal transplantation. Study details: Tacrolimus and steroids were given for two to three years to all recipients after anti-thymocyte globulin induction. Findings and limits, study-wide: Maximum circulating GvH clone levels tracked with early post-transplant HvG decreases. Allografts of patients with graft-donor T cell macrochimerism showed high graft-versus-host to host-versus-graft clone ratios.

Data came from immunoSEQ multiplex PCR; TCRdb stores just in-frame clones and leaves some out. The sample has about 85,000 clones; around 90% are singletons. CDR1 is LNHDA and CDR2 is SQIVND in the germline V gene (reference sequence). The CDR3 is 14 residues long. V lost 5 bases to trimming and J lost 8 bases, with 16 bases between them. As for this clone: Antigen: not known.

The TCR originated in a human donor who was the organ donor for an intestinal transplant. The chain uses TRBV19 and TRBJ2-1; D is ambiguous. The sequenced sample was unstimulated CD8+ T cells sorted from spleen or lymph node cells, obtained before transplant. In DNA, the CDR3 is TGTGCCAGTAGTCCTCGGGCGCTTGGAGATGAGCAGTTCTTC. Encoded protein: CASSPRALGDEQFF.